What follows describes a single T cell receptor beta chain. The data originate from a study of blood T cell repertoires in COVID-19. Turning to the study itself: Specimens from acute and convalescent COVID-19 originated in the United States, Italy and Spain.

V was pared by 4 bases and J by 0 bases, with 12 bases between. CDR1 is LGHDT, CDR2 YNNKEL, per germline (reference sequence). The CDR3 runs 15 residues. Clones were read by immunoSEQ multiplex PCR, and TCRdb kept only the in-frame ones, dropping some. The profile covers 170,000 or so clones, with 89% appearing a single time and 1.5% to 2% taken by the ten largest. What was sequenced was peripheral blood. The clonotype comes from a man between 18 and 29 years old who had recovered from COVID-19. The chain recombines TRBV3-1 (or the pseudogene TRBV3-2) with TRBJ1-1, with D uncertain. In nucleotides, the CDR3 is TGTGCCAGCAGCCCCTGGAGGGAGGTGAACACTGAAGCTTTCTTT. This translates into CASSPWREVNTEAFF.